This T cell receptor (beta chain) appears in the sequencing data of a study of T cells in localized non-small cell lung cancer. The protocol was immunoSEQ multiplex PCR, while the TCRdb copy is restricted to in-frame clones and leaves out a portion. The sample holds about 82,000 clones, around 80% seen once. Trimming at V came to 0 bases and at J to 9 bases, leaving 3 bases not matched to a gene. The CDR3 is 15 residues long. Germline V gene lookup returns CDR1 SGDLS and CDR2 YYNGEE. The receptor was isolated from a man between 35 and 75 years old with stage II squamous cell lung carcinoma. The chain recombines TRBV9 with TRBJ1-6, with TRBD1 matching 10 bases. Sequenced material: PBMCs, taken before any cancer treatment. Here the CDR3 DNA reads TGTGCCAGCAGCGTAGGGACAGGGGGTAGTTCACCCCTCCACTTT. Residues: CASSVGTGGSSPLHF.